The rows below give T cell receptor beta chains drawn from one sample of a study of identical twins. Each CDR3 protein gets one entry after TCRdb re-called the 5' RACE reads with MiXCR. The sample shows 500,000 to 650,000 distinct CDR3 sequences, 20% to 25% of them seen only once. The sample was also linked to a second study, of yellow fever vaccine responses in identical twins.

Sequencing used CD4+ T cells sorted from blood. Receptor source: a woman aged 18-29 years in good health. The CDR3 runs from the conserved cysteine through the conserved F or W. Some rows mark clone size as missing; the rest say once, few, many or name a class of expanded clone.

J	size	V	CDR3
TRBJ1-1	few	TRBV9	CASSASSQVNTEAFF
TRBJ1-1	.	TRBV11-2	CASSLGTAQTEAFF
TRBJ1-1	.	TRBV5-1	CASSLAMGQVTEAFF
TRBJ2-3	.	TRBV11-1	CASSFPAGAGEAQYF
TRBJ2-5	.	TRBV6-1	CASRGSQGARETQYF
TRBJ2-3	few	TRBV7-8	CASSHRYSTDTQYF
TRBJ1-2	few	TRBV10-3	CAITGTEGYGYTF
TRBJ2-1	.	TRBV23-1	CASSQSIRTRREGGNEQFF
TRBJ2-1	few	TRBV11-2	CASSLDLANYNEQFF
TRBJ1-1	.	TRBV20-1	CSARDGLAGNTEAFF
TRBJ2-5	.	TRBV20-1	CSARTSVYQETQYF
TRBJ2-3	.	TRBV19	CASSKVASTDTQYF
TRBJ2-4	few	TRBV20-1	CSAGAKNIQYF
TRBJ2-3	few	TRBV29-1	CSVKLDTTSTDTQYF
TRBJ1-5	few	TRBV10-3	CAISEYPQPQHF
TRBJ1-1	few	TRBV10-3	CAVTSGQMNTEAFF
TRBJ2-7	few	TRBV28	CASSSTTLGGQLREQYF
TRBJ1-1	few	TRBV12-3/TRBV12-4	CASRSDRGTEAFF
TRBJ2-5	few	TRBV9	CAILRLAGVETQYF
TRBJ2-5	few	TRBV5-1	CASSSRGWETQYF
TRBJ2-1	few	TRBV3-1	CASTGTSVGNEQFF
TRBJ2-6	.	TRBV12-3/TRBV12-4	CASSFGGPAGANVLTF
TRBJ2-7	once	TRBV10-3	CAISEGQGWIYEQYF
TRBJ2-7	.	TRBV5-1	CASSIPGTGSYEQYF